This TCR beta chain emerged from a study of T cell responses to AZD1222 COVID-19 vaccine. Profiling relied on immunoSEQ multiplex PCR, and the TCRdb table lists in-frame clones only, not all of them. The repertoire holds some 150,000 clones, with 89% as singletons. Germline V lookup: CDR1 SNHLY, CDR2 FYNNEI. Trimming pared 2 bases from V and 6 bases from J, leaving 2 bases between. This CDR3 is built from 11 residues. Specimen: peripheral blood, collected on day 0 of AZD1222 vaccination. This sequence joins TRBV2 and TRBJ2-1, with D unresolved. The TCR sequence derives from an adult in good health. The CDR3 region is CASSELNEQFF. In nucleotides, the CDR3 is TGTGCCAGCAGTGAACTCAATGAGCAGTTCTTC.